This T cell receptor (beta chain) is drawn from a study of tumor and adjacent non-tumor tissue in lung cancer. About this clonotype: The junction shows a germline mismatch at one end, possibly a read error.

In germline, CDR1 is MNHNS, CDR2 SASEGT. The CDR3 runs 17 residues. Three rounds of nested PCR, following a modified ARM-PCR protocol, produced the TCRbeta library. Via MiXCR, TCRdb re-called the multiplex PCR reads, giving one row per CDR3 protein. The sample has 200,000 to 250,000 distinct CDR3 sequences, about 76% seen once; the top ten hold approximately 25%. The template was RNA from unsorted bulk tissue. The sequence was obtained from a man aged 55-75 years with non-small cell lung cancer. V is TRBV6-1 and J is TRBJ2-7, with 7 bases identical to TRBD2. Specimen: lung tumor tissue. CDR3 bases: TGTGCTAGCAGTGCCGGACAAGGGAGGGTGATCGAACATGGGCAGTACTTC. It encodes CASSAGQGRVIEHGQYF.